This T cell receptor beta chain was sequenced during a study of long-term antiretroviral therapy in people with HIV. Overall study findings and caveats: All time points showed a repertoire dominated by clones expanded before ART. Despite increasing after ART, diversity remained lower than that of transplant donor controls.

Trimming cost V 1 base and J 6 bases, with 14 bases left between them. Germline CDR1 reads SGHRS; CDR2 reads YFSETQ. The CDR3 is 14 residues long. Participants who had HIV were, without exception, treated in the United States. This clone has more than one count but fewer than ten. Its antigen is undetermined. Researchers ran immunoSEQ v3.0 at survey level. Roughly 40,000-50,000 T-cell genomes per sample were the sequencing target. The assay was immunoSEQ multiplex PCR, and TCRdb's table has in-frame clones only and misses some. There are about 25,000 clones in the sample; approximately 82% occur only once, and roughly 5.5% lies in the top ten.

This clonotype was obtained from a man aged 18-30 years with HIV. This specimen was unsorted PBMCs, taken 3 years after starting antiretroviral therapy. J is TRBJ2-7 and V is TRBV5-1; TRBD1 is a possible D gene (6 bases). DNA for the CDR3: TGCGCCAGCAGCTTGTCGGCAGGGGTGGTCGAGCAGTACTTC. Translated: CASSLSAGVVEQYF.